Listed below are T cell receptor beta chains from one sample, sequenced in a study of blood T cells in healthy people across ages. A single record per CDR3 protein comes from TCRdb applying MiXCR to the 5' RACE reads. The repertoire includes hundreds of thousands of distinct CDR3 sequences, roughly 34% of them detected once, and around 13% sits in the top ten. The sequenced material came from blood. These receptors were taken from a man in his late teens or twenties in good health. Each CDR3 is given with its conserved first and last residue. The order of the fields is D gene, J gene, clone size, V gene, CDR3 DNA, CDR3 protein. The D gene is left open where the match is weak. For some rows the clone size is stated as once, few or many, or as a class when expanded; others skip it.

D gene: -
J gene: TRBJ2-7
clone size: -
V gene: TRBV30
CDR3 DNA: TGTGCCTGGAGTGTTTGGACAGATGGACAGTACTTC
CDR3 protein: CAWSVWTDGQYF

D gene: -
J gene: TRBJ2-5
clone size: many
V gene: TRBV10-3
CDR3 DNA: TGTGCCATCAGCCGACAGCAAGAGACCCAGTACTTC
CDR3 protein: CAISRQQETQYF

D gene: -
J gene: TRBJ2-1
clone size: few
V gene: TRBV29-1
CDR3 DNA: TGCAGCGGTGAAGTCGGGGGCGAGCAGTTCTTC
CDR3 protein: CSGEVGGEQFF

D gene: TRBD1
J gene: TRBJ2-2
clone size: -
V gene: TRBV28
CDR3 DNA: TGTGCCAGCAGTCCCACAGGGGTGGCTATCACCGGGGAGCTGTTTTTT
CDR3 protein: CASSPTGVAITGELFF

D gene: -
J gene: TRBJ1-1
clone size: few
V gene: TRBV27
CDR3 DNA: TGTGCCAGCAGTTCATTATCGCAGGACACTGAAGCTTTCTTT
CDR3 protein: CASSSLSQDTEAFF

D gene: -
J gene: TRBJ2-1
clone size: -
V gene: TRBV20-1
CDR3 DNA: TGCAGTGCTTACCGGGGGACCGGGAATGAGCAGTTCTTC
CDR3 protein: CSAYRGTGNEQFF

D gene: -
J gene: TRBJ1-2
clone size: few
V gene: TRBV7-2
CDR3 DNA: TGTGCCAGCAGCTTAGACCAGGGGAACTATGGCTACACCTTC
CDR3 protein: CASSLDQGNYGYTF

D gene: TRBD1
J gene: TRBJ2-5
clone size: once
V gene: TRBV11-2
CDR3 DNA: TGTGCCAGCAGCTTAGGCCACCCCGGGACAGGGACATTACAAGAGACCCAGTACTTC
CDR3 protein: CASSLGHPGTGTLQETQYF

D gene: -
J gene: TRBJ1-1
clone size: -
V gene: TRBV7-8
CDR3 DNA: TGTGCCAGCAGCTTCGGCCCCCGGGACACAGCCACTGAAGCTTTCTTT
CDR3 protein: CASSFGPRDTATEAFF

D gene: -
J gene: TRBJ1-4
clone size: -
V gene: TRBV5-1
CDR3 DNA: TGCGCCAGCAGGGGATCAGGGCGTAAGGATCAAAAACTGTTTTTT
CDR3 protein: CASRGSGRKDQKLFF

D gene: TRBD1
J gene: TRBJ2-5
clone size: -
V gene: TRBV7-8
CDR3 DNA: TGTGCCAGCAGCCGAACGACAGGGGGAGAGACCCAGTACTTC
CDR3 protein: CASSRTTGGETQYF

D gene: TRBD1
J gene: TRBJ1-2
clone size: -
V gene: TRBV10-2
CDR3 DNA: TGCGCCAGCAGGGACAGGGCGGAGAATGGCTACACCTTC
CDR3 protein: CASRDRAENGYTF

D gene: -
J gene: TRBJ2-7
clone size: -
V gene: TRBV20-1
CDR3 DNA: TGCATATTTCACCCCAGGGTATGTTCCTACAATGAGCAGTACTTC
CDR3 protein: CIFHPRVCSYNEQYF

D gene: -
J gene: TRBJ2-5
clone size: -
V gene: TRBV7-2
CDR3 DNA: TGTGCCAGCAGCTGGCACCATCAAGAGACCCAGTACTTC
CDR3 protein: CASSWHHQETQYF

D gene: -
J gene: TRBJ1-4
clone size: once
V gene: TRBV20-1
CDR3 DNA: TGCAGTGCTAGAGACCAGGGACAAAAACTGTTTTTT
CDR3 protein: CSARDQGQKLFF

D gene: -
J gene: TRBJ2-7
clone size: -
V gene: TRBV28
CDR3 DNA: TGTGCCAGCGGCCGGGACAACCTCCACGAGCAGTACTTC
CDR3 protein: CASGRDNLHEQYF

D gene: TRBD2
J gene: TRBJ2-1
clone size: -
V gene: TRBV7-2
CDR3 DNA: TGTGCCAGTAGAGCCTCTAGCGGGGGGTACTACAATGAGCAGTTCTTC
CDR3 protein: CASRASSGGYYNEQFF

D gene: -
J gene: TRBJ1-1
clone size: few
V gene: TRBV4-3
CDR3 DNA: TGCGCCAGCAGCCAATCCCTGACAAACAGGGCGAACACTGAAGCTTTCTTT
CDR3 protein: CASSQSLTNRANTEAFF

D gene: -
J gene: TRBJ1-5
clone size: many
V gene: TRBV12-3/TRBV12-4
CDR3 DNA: TGTGCCAGCAGTTTAGCTAGGGAAACTAGCAATCAGCCCCAGCATTTT
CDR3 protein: CASSLARETSNQPQHF

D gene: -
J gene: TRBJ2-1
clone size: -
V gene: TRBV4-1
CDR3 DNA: TGCGCCAGCAGCCAAGGGCTCGACTCAGAGCAGTTCTTC
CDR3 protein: CASSQGLDSEQFF

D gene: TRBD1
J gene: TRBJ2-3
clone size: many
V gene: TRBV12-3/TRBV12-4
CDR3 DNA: TGTGCCAGCAGTCACGACAGGGCTAGCACAGATACGCAGTATTTT
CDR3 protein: CASSHDRASTDTQYF

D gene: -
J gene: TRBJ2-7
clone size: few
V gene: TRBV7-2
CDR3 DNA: TGTGCCAGCACCCCAAGGGACGGGGTGGGCGAGCAGTACTTC
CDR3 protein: CASTPRDGVGEQYF

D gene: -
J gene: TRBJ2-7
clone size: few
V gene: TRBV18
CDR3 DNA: TGTGCCAGCTCACGGACGGGCGCGCAGTACTTC
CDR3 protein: CASSRTGAQYF

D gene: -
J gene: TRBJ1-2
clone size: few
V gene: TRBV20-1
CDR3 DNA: TGCAGTGCTAGTAGCCGGGACAACTATGGCTACACCTTC
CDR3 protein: CSASSRDNYGYTF

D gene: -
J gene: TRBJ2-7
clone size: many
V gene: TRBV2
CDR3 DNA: TGTGCCAGCATAGGAGGGGACTACGAGCAGTACTTC
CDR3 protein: CASIGGDYEQYF

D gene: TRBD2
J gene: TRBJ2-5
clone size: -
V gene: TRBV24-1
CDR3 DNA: TGTGCCACCAGTGACCCGCGGGGGACCCAAGAGACCCAGTACTTC
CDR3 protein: CATSDPRGTQETQYF

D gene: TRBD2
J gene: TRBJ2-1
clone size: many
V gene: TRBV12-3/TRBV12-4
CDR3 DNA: TGTGCCAGCAGCCCCGGGACTAGCAACTATGAGCAGTTCTTC
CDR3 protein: CASSPGTSNYEQFF

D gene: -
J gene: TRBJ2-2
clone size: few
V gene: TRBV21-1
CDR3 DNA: TGTGCCAGCGCCAAGAGGAGGTACACCGGGGAGCTGTTTTTT
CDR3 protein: CASAKRRYTGELFF

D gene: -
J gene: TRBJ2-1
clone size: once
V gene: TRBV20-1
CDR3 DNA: TGCAGTGCTGCGTTCGCCCTCCAAGAGACCCAGTTCTTC
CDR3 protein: CSAAFALQETQFF

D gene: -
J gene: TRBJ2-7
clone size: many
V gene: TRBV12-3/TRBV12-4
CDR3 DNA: TGTGCCAGCAGTCTCACCCTTAAAGGGCAGTACTTC
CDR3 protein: CASSLTLKGQYF

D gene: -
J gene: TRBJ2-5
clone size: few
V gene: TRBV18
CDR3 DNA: TGTGCCAGCTCACCATCAGGACAGAGACAAGAGACCCAGTACTTC
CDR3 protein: CASSPSGQRQETQYF

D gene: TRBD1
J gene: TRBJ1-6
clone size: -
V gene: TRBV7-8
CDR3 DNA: TGTGCCAGCAGCTTACGGGACAGTGATTCACCCCTCCACTTT
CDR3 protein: CASSLRDSDSPLHF

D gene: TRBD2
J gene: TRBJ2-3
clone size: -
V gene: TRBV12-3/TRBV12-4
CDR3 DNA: TGTGCCAGCAGTTCGTCCGGGACTAGCGGGGGGACGAGCACAGATACGGAGTATTTT
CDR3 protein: CASSSSGTSGGTSTDTEYF

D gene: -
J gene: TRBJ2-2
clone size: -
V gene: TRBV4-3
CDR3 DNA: TGCGCCAGCAATATTGACTACCTGAACACCGGGGAGCTGTTTTTT
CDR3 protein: CASNIDYLNTGELFF

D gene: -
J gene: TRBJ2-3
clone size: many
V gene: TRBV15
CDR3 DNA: TGTGCCACCAGCAGAGATGGATTGGACATTGAGGTCCCAGATACGCAGTATTTT
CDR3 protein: CATSRDGLDIEVPDTQYF

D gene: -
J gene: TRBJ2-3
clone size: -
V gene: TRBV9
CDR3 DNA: TGTGCCAGCAGCGTAGATTCGGTCCCTACGAGAACAGATACGCAGTATTTT
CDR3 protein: CASSVDSVPTRTDTQYF

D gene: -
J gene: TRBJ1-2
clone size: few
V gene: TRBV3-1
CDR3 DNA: TGTGCCAGCCGGGACGCTGATAACTATGGCTACACCTTC
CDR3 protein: CASRDADNYGYTF